This TCR beta chain was captured in a study of blood T cell repertoires in COVID-19. Background on the study: Specimens from acute and convalescent COVID-19 originated in the United States, Italy and Spain. T cells, B-cell-depleted T cells, or PBMCs supplied cDNA or gDNA.

The CDR3 runs 16 residues. The germline V gene has CDR1 MNHEY and CDR2 SVGEGT. V lost 4 bases, J lost 1 base, and 16 bases lay in between. This clone was recorded only once. Source study methods: Amplification of reference gene primers provided the estimated nucleated cell counts. Only in-frame clones appear in the TCRdb table, and some are missing; sequencing was by immunoSEQ multiplex PCR. The V and J calls and clone size were taken over from that table, and D and trimming were inferred from the DNA. The sample records 270,000 or so clones, about 88% being singletons. This chain connects TRBV6-2 or TRBV6-3 to TRBJ1-1; D is possibly TRBD1 (5 bases). This clonotype originated in a human donor with COVID-19, enrolled during active disease. The donor label of this sample is uncertain. Sequencing was done on a sample of peripheral blood. In DNA form, the CDR3 reads TGTGCCAGCAGTTTCTTGTTCGGGGGAACGAACACTGAAGCTTTCTTT. Encoded protein: CASSFLFGGTNTEAFF.